This T cell receptor (beta chain) was sequenced in a study of identical twins. TCRdb fed the 5' RACE reads into MiXCR, producing one record per CDR3 protein. This table has some 500,000 distinct CDR3 sequences, under 25% appearing once. Concerning this clonotype itself: The antigen remains undetermined. Since a much larger clone is just one base distant, this may be a read error.

General study points: In cord blood, abundant beta clonotypes had fewer insertions; memory showed no trend. Invariant T cells like MAIT and iNKT could partly confound the zero-insertion analyses. Researchers reported weaker excess twin sharing in beta out-of-frame sequences.

CDR1 DFQATT and CDR2 SNEGSKA come from the germline V gene (reference sequence). The CDR3 covers 13 residues. The same data also contributed to another study, on T cells expressing NK-cell markers. That paper notes: The CD3+CD56-NKG2C+ fraction was also led by these clonotypes in a few donors.

This clonotype was sampled from a woman younger than 30 in good health. The source material was CD4+ T cells sorted from blood. The chain carries TRBV20-1 and TRBJ2-7; weak D call: TRBD1 (6 bases). CDR3 residues: CSGTGLRPLERYF. The CDR3 nucleotides read TGCAGTGGCACAGGGTTAAGGCCTCTCGAGCGGTACTTC.